The entry below gives a single TCR beta chain sequence along with its context. This was the immunoSEQ v3 assay. Assay: immunoSEQ multiplex PCR; the TCRdb copy retains only in-frame clones and omits some. This sample has tens of thousands of clones, with about 80% found just once. The data stem from a study of TIL therapy for anti-PD-1-resistant metastatic lung cancer. Time point defined: pre-treatment sample, taken before nivolumab and TIL therapy. Germline loops: CDR1 SEHNR, CDR2 FQNEAQ (reference sequence). V lost 5 bases and J lost 7; bases outside the gene matches: 3. The CDR3 is 15 amino acids. This clonotype originated in a woman between 30 and 80 years old with non-small cell lung cancer. The rearrangement links TRBV7-9 to TRBJ1-6; TRBD1 aligns across 12 bases. Specimen: blood, collected at baseline. This CDR3 is CASSAGQGANSPLHF. CDR3 sequence (DNA): TGTGCCAGCAGCGCGGGACAGGGGGCAAATTCACCCCTCCACTTT. Combining the CDR3 with reference TRBV7-9 and TRBJ1-6 gives the whole variable domain DTGVSQNPRHKITKRGQNVTFRCDPISEHNRLYWYRQTLGQGPEFLTYFQNEAQLEKSRLLSDRFSAERPKGSFSTLEIQRTEQGDSAMYLCASSAGQGANSPLHFGNGTRLTVT.